This passage covers 29 T cell receptor beta chains from one sample sequenced in a study of graft-versus-host responses after intestinal transplantation. Their target antigens are unknown. This table comes from immunoSEQ multiplex PCR, and its TCRdb copy is limited to in-frame clones, with some not included. The sample shows roughly 120,000 clones, 80% to 95% of them seen only once. The sample was unstimulated CD4+ T cells sorted from spleen or lymph node cells, taken before intestinal transplant. Receptors originate from a human donor who received an intestinal transplant.

This clone was picked up one time. The V call is TRBV6-5, the J call TRBJ2-7, with D possibly called TRBD1 or TRBD2 (5 bases each). CDR3 size: 14 residues. Germline V gene sequence: CDR1 MNHEY, CDR2 SVGAGI. V was clipped by 6 bases and J by 6 bases, with 18 bases between them. For the CDR3, the DNA is TGTGCCAGCAGACCCACGGGGTGGCAGGGCGAGCAGTACTTC. It translates to CASRPTGWQGEQYF.

The chain joins TRBV2 to TRBJ2-1; 8 nucleotides line up with TRBD2. CDR3 length equals 17 residues. J was trimmed by 4 bases and V by 0 bases; bases with no gene match: 8. Looked up from germline, CDR1 is SNHLY and CDR2 is FYNNEI. As DNA, the CDR3 is TGTGCCAGCAGTGAAGCGCTTTCGGTAGCGGGGTACAATGAGCAGTTCTTC. It translates to CASSEALSVAGYNEQFF.

The chain has TRBV6-5 and TRBJ2-3, with 7 bases fitting TRBD2. V shed 2 bases, J shed 4 bases, and the junction held 6 bases outside the gene matches. This CDR3 is 15 amino acids long. The germline V gene has CDR1 MNHEY and CDR2 SVGAGI. Written as DNA, the CDR3 is TGTGCCAGCAGTTACCAGGCGGGAGCGGCAGATACGCAGTATTTT. Translated: CASSYQAGAADTQYF.

In this sample, this clone turned up a few times. The chain recombines TRBV5-6 with TRBJ1-4; a possible D gene is TRBD1 (5 bases). Germline V CDR1 and CDR2: SGHDT, YYEEEE. V shed 4 bases and J shed 4 bases, with 11 bases lying between them. The CDR3 loop spans 14 amino acids. CDR3 sequence (DNA): TGTGCCAGCAGCCGACAGTATTATAATGAAAAACTGTTTTTT. Translating it yields CASSRQYYNEKLFF. Filled out from reference TRBV5-6 and TRBJ1-4, the complete variable domain reads DAGVTQSPTHLIKTRGQQVTLRCSPKSGHDTVSWYQQALGQGPQFIFQYYEEEERQRGNFPDRFSGHQFPNYSSELNVNALLLGDSALYLCASSRQYYNEKLFFGSGTQLSVL.

The chain recombines TRBV27 with TRBJ1-5; D may be TRBD1 (6 bases). Trimming pared 6 bases from V and 0 bases from J, leaving 15 bases between. The germline V gene has CDR1 MNHEY and CDR2 SMNVEV (reference sequence). The CDR3 loop spans 16 amino acids. This CDR3 is CASRRGDGYSNQPQHF. The CDR3, as DNA: TGTGCCAGCAGGAGGGGGGACGGTTATAGCAATCAGCCCCAGCATTTT.

The chain combines TRBV12-2 with TRBJ1-5. TRBV12-2 is an annotated pseudogene. This CDR3 is 15 amino acids long. CDR3 residues: CASRLGGYSNQPQHF. For the CDR3, the DNA is TGTGCAAGTCGCTTAGGAGGGTATAGCAATCAGCCCCAGCATTTT.

The chain carries TRBV11-3 and TRBJ2-5; 10 nucleotides align to TRBD1. Trimming removed 4 bases from V and 7 bases from J; junction bases left unmatched: 12. Germline assignment: CDR1 SGHNT and CDR2 YENEEA. This CDR3 comprises 16 residues. The CDR3 DNA sequence: TGTGCCAGCAGCTCTGTTAATGGGACAGGGGCTGGGACCCAGTACTTC. This sequence encodes CASSSVNGTGAGTQYF.

The V call is TRBV29-1, the J call TRBJ2-7; D remains unclear. There are 12 residues in the CDR3. Trimming took 5 bases from V and 5 from J, leaving 13 bases between them. The germline V gene has CDR1 SQVTM and CDR2 ANQGSEA. CDR3 loop: CSVRGLVDEQYF. The CDR3 DNA sequence: TGCAGCGTTCGCGGTTTAGTCGACGAGCAGTACTTC.

The V and J genes are TRBV5-8 and TRBJ2-3; 11 bases agree with TRBD2. Germline CDR1 SGHTS, CDR2 YDEGEE. Losses at the gene ends were 6 bases for V and 0 bases for J; bases not matched to a gene: 3. The CDR3 loop spans 15 amino acids. The CDR3 region is CASKGLAASTDTQYF. The CDR3 DNA sequence: TGTGCCAGCAAGGGACTAGCGGCTAGCACAGATACGCAGTATTTT.

The CDR3 protein is CASSRDRVSYEQYF. CDR3 bases: TGTGCCAGCAGCCGGGACAGGGTGTCCTACGAGCAGTACTTC. The chain joins TRBV6-6 to TRBJ2-7; 9 nucleotides agree with TRBD1. V lost 6 bases and J lost 1; bases outside the gene matches: 4. CDR1 MNHNY and CDR2 SVGAGI come from the germline V gene (reference sequence). This CDR3 region has 14 residues.

The chain couples TRBV28 to TRBJ2-7, with D tentatively TRBD2 (6 bases). V lost 5 bases, J lost 6 bases, and 11 bases lay in between. Germline V lookup: CDR1 MDHEN, CDR2 SYDVKM. The CDR3 sequence is 12 residues long. The CDR3 region is CASSLLLAEQYF. CDR3 DNA sequence: TGTGCCAGCAGTCTACTACTAGCCGAGCAGTACTTC.

V usage is TRBV28 and J usage is TRBJ2-2; 7 nucleotides line up with TRBD1. The V gene's germline CDR1 is MDHEN and CDR2 SYDVKM. The V and J ends lost 10 bases and 5 bases, in that order; junction bases with no gene match: 10. The CDR3 runs 14 residues. The chain's CDR3 is CAILRGLGTGELFF. The CDR3, as DNA: TGTGCCATCCTTAGGGGGCTAGGGACCGGGGAGCTGTTTTTT.

The V call is TRBV5-5, the J call TRBJ1-5; D perhaps matches TRBD1 (5 bases). With 2 bases removed from V and 7 bases from J, the gap between germline ends came to 16 bases. Germline V CDR1 and CDR2: SGHKS, YYEKEE (reference sequence). The CDR3 has 15 amino acids. CDR3 DNA: TGTGCCAGCAGCTTTTTCCCTCAGGGTAACCAGCCCCAGCATTTT. It codes for CASSFFPQGNQPQHF.

The CDR3: CSARDRVEQYF. The CDR3 DNA reads TGCAGTGCCAGGGACAGGGTCGAGCAGTACTTC. The chain carries TRBV20-1 and TRBJ2-7; 9 nucleotides agree with TRBD1. Germline CDR1 is DFQATT and CDR2 is SNEGSKA (reference sequence). This CDR3 region has 11 residues. The junction had 3 bases not matched to a gene; V was cut back by 6 bases and J by 6 bases.

This clone was observed a few times. V and J are TRBV6-1 and TRBJ2-7; 8 positions agree with TRBD2. Germline V gene data show CDR1 as MNHNS and CDR2 as SASEGT. The CDR3 sequence is 15 residues long. V shed 2 bases, J shed 5 bases, and the junction held 8 bases outside the gene matches. The CDR3 loop is CASSEISGRTNEQYF. The DNA of the CDR3 is TGTGCCAGCAGTGAAATCAGCGGGAGAACGAACGAGCAGTACTTC.

V gene TRBV7-9 combines with J gene TRBJ2-7, with TRBD1 identical over 10 bases. Trimming took 6 bases from V and 5 from J; bases not matched to a gene: 7. Germline CDR1 is SEHNR and CDR2 is FQNEAQ (reference sequence). The CDR3 covers 14 residues. The CDR3 bases are TGTGCCAGCAGGCGACCCGGGACAGGGGACGAGCAGTACTTC. It translates to CASRRPGTGDEQYF.

To note about this clone: A read error may produce the germline difference seen at one junction end. V is TRBV7-7 and J is TRBJ2-7; 14 nucleotides match TRBD2. CDR1 is SSHAT, CDR2 FNYEAQ, per germline (reference sequence). The CDR3 has 15 amino acids. The CDR3: CASSYGLAGGDEQYF. The DNA for the CDR3 is TGTGCTAGCAGCTACGGACTAGCGGGAGGTGACGAGCAGTACTTC.

The V call is TRBV7-3, the J call TRBJ1-1; 7 bases map to TRBD1. The CDR3 is 14 residues long. CDR1 is SGHTA and CDR2 is FQGTGA in the germline V gene. V gave up 6 bases and J gave up 5 bases; unmatched junction bases: 9. CDR3 sequence (DNA): TGTGCCAGCAGTTTTAAGGGGGCCGGGACTGAAGCTTTCTTT. Amino acid sequence: CASSFKGAGTEAFF.

The CDR3 DNA reads as TGTGCCAGCAGCTTAGGAACCAACACTGAAGCTTTCTTT. This gives the protein CASSLGTNTEAFF. The chain recombines TRBV7-3 with TRBJ1-1; D is uncertain. Germline CDR1 reads SGHTA; CDR2 reads FQGTGA. Trimming left V 2 bases short and J 2 bases short, with 6 bases between. The CDR3 has 13 amino acids.

The chain is built from TRBV28 and TRBJ1-1; maybe TRBD1 (5 bases). The CDR3 extends over 13 amino acids. Deletions cut 5 bases from V and 4 bases from J, with 11 bases between. The germline CDR1 and CDR2 sequences are MDHEN and SYDVKM. CDR3: CASSQQAGTEAFF. CDR3 nucleotide sequence: TGTGCCAGCAGTCAACAGGCGGGCACTGAAGCTTTCTTT.

The CDR3 loop reads CSASEETQYF. CDR3 nucleotide sequence: TGCAGTGCTAGTGAGGAGACCCAGTACTTC. The V gene is TRBV20-1, the J gene TRBJ2-5; unclear D gene. The CDR3 is made up of 10 amino acids. CDR1 is DFQATT, CDR2 SNEGSKA, per germline (reference sequence). The V end lost 3 bases, the J end lost 5 bases, and 4 bases lay between the germline ends.

The genes are TRBV6-5 and TRBJ1-2; TRBD1 aligns across 9 bases. V lost 5 bases and J lost 3; bases outside the gene matches: 4. In germline, CDR1 is MNHEY, CDR2 SVGAGI. This CDR3 has 14 amino acids. CDR3 DNA sequence: TGTGCCAGCAGTGCACAGGGGGCGGACTATGGCTACACCTTC. Its protein product is CASSAQGADYGYTF.

The V call is TRBV7-6, the J call TRBJ1-3; a possible D gene is TRBD1 (6 bases). Trimming left V 4 bases short and J 0 bases short, with 16 bases between. Germline loops: CDR1 SGHVS, CDR2 FNYEAQ. The CDR3 totals 17 residues. The CDR3 DNA follows: TGTGCCAGCAGCTCCCCACAGGGCCTACACTCTGGAAACACCATATATTTT. Protein: CASSSPQGLHSGNTIYF. Variable domain in full (rest from reference TRBV7-6 and TRBJ1-3): GAGVSQSPRYKVTKRGQDVALRCDPISGHVSLYWYRQALGQGPEFLTYFNYEAQQDKSGLPNDRFSAERPEGSISTLTIQRTEQRDSAMYRCASSSPQGLHSGNTIYFGEGSWLTVV.

The rearrangement uses TRBV15 and TRBJ1-1; D is possibly TRBD1 (5 bases). CDR1 LNHNV and CDR2 YYDKDF come from the germline V gene (reference sequence). The CDR3 runs to 16 residues. Trimming removed 0 bases from V and 1 base from J, with 12 bases in between. The CDR3 nucleotides read TGTGCCACCAGCAGAGAGTATGGGACTGCGAACACTGAAGCTTTCTTT. Translation: CATSREYGTANTEAFF.

The chain has TRBV23-1 and TRBJ2-2; 7 nucleotides align to TRBD2. TRBV23-1 is an open reading frame whose function is uncertain. V dropped 3 bases and J dropped 5; count of bases not matched to a gene: 18. The length of the CDR3 is 19 residues. The CDR3 region is CASSQNKKGLPNTTGELFF. CDR3 in DNA: TGCGCCAGCAGTCAGAATAAGAAGGGACTACCCAATACAACCGGGGAGCTGTTTTTT.

The V call is TRBV5-1, the J call TRBJ1-3, with D possibly TRBD1 on 5 matching bases. Trimming stripped 10 bases from V and 11 bases from J, with 19 bases between. The CDR3 loop spans 12 amino acids. Germline lookup yields CDR1 SGHRS and CDR2 YFSETQ. This CDR3 reads CAPGWDGRPIYF. CDR3 nucleotide sequence: TGCGCCCCCGGGTGGGACGGTAGACCCATATATTTT.

The chain is built from TRBV11-2 and TRBJ2-7; maybe TRBD1 (6 bases). The CDR3 extends over 13 amino acids. From germline, CDR1 is SGHAT and CDR2 FQNNGV. Trimming pared 2 bases from V and 3 bases from J, leaving 8 bases between. CDR3 sequence: CASSLSRGYEQYF. The CDR3 DNA sequence: TGTGCCAGCAGCTTATCCAGGGGCTACGAGCAGTACTTC.

This chain uses TRBV15 with TRBJ2-5; D ambiguous. Germline CDR1 is LNHNV and CDR2 is YYDKDF (reference sequence). Deletions cut 0 bases from V and 5 bases from J, with 10 bases between. There are 14 residues in the CDR3. CDR3 loop: CATSRDRAVETQYF. The CDR3 nucleotides read TGTGCCACCAGCAGAGATCGGGCGGTGGAGACCCAGTACTTC.

This chain uses TRBV14 with TRBJ1-1; D is uncertain. The CDR3 extends over 14 amino acids. V was trimmed by 10 bases and J by 1 base, leaving 16 bases between them. Germline-derived CDR1 and CDR2 are SGHDN and FVKESK. In nucleotides, the CDR3 is TGTGCCACCGGGGATCGATGGGGGAACACTGAAGCTTTCTTT. This translates into CATGDRWGNTEAFF.